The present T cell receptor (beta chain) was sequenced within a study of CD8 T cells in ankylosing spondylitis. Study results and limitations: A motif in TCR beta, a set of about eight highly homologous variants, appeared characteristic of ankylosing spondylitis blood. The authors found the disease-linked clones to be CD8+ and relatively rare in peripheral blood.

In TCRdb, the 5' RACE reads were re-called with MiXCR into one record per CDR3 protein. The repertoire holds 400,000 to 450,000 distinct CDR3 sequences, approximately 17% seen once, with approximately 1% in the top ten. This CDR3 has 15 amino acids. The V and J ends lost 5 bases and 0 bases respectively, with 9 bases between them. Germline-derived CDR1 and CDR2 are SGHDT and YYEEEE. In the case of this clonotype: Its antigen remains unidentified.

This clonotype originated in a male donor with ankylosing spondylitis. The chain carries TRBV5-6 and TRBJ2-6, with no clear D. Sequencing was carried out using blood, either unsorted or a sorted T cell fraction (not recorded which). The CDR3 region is CASSSIDSGANVLTF. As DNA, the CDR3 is TGTGCCAGCAGTTCCATCGACTCTGGGGCCAACGTCCTGACTTTC.